Listed here is a single T cell receptor (beta chain). The table came from immunoSEQ multiplex PCR; TCRdb's copy has only in-frame clones and leaves some out. The sample shows more than 100,000 clones, approximately 89% of them seen only once. The record originates from a study of control samples from healthy donors and cancer patients. Trimming took 1 base from V and 1 from J, leaving 7 bases between them. The CDR3 extends over 15 amino acids. Germline V gene lookup returns CDR1 SGHTA and CDR2 FQGNSA. The TCR sequence derives from a man aged 35 to 55 in good health. Input material: blood. The chain uses TRBV7-2 and TRBJ1-4; unclear D gene. In nucleotides, the CDR3 is TGTGCCAGCAGCTTAGACGGTCGAACTAATGAAAAACTGTTTTTT. It specifies CASSLDGRTNEKLFF.